The 8 T cell receptor beta chains below were found in one sample sequenced in a study of CD8 T cells in ankylosing spondylitis. Study results and limitations: Roughly 8 highly homologous variants made up a TCR beta motif, and this motif appeared characteristic of ankylosing spondylitis blood.

For these receptors, no antigen is known. MiXCR, applied by TCRdb to the 5' RACE reads, yields one record per CDR3 protein. Of approximately 540,000 distinct CDR3 sequences listed, roughly an eighth are singletons. The sample consisted of blood, either unsorted or a sorted T cell fraction (not recorded which). The receptors come from a male donor with ankylosing spondylitis.

This clonotype showed up just once. The V gene is TRBV4-1, the J gene TRBJ2-5; 7 bases are shared with TRBD1. Trimming at V came to 1 base and at J to 5 bases, leaving 4 bases not matched to a gene. Germline V gene lookup returns CDR1 MGHRA and CDR2 YSYEKL. This CDR3 has 14 residues. CDR3: CASSQVSDRETQYF. In nucleotides, the CDR3 is TGCGCCAGCAGCCAAGTCTCGGACAGGGAGACCCAGTACTTC.

A few counts support this clonotype. The gene calls are TRBV20-1 and TRBJ2-3, with TRBD2 matching 8 bases. V trimming: 3 bases; J trimming: 5 bases; junction bases outside the gene matches: 4. Germline V gene sequence: CDR1 DFQATT, CDR2 SNEGSKA (reference sequence). The CDR3 extends over 13 amino acids. This CDR3 is CSASGRALDTQYF. CDR3 coding DNA: TGCAGTGCTAGCGGGAGGGCCCTAGATACGCAGTATTTT.

This clonotype was seen only a few times. V is TRBV20-1 and J is TRBJ1-5; tentatively, D is TRBD1 (6 bases). The germline gives CDR1 DFQATT, CDR2 SNEGSKA (reference sequence). The CDR3 length is 16 residues. V lost 6 bases, J lost 1 base, and 19 bases lay in between. The DNA for the CDR3 is TGCAGTGCAGAACCTGGGACACCGGCCAGCAATCAGCCCCAGCATTTT. As protein: CSAEPGTPASNQPQHF.

This chain connects TRBV7-9 to TRBJ1-4; weak D call: TRBD1 (6 bases). The CDR3 has 16 residues. The V and J ends lost 4 bases and 8 bases respectively, with 20 bases between them. Germline-derived CDR1 and CDR2 are SEHNR and FQNEAQ (reference sequence). The CDR3 here is CASSSPRQGLGEKLFF. The CDR3 coding sequence is TGTGCCAGCAGCTCGCCCCGCCAGGGGCTCGGGGAAAAACTGTTTTTT.

This chain connects TRBV7-2 to TRBJ2-1; 9 bases align to TRBD2. Germline values: CDR1 SGHTA, CDR2 FQGNSA. The trim removed 2 bases at V and 3 bases at J, leaving 2 bases unmatched. This CDR3 spans 15 amino acids. The CDR3 nucleotides read TGTGCCAGCAGCTTACCGACTAGCGGCTACAATGAGCAGTTCTTC. Its translation is CASSLPTSGYNEQFF.

The table lists this clonotype with a few counts. The chain links TRBV10-3 to TRBJ2-3, with D possibly matching TRBD1 (5 bases). The V end was cut by 7 bases, the J end by 6 bases, with 11 bases between. Germline V gene lookup returns CDR1 ENHRY and CDR2 SYGVKD. The CDR3 has 12 amino acids. In DNA, the CDR3 is TGTGCCATCACGGGCTCAGGGGATACGCAGTATTTT. It translates to CAITGSGDTQYF.

The chain carries TRBV27 and TRBJ2-7, with a weak D call TRBD1 (5 bases). This CDR3 region has 14 residues. Germline lookup yields CDR1 MNHEY and CDR2 SMNVEV (reference sequence). Trimming took off 5 bases at V and 4 bases at J, with 15 bases between the two ends. CDR3 in DNA: TGTGCCAGCAGTCCAACACGGACAAATTACGAGCAGTACTTC. Encoded protein: CASSPTRTNYEQYF.

The rearrangement uses TRBV15 and TRBJ2-7; 15 bases align to TRBD2. V was clipped by 11 bases and J by 4 bases; unmatched bases: 6. CDR3 length: 14 amino acids. Germline CDR1 reads LNHNV; CDR2 reads YYDKDF (reference sequence). As DNA, the CDR3 is TGTGCCGGACTAGCGGGAGGGAAGTTGTACGAGCAGTACGTC. It specifies CAGLAGGKLYEQYV.